This TCR beta chain appears in the sequencing data of a study of cytomegalovirus exposure and HLA in healthy donors. The study ran its PCR with 60 Vbeta and 13 Jbeta primers. The data were produced by immunoSEQ multiplex PCR, yet TCRdb's version contains in-frame clones alone and is incomplete. Listed are 65,000 to 95,000 clones; 6.5% to 9% falls within the top ten. V was trimmed by 5 bases and J by 2 bases, leaving 4 bases between them. This CDR3 is built from 10 residues. Germline CDR1 and CDR2: DFQATT and SNEGSKA (reference sequence). Study conclusions and caveats: Reportedly, fewer N-insertions than the roughly 600-donor mean appeared in an Asian-associated ancestry cluster in a later analysis.

About this clone: Its antigen remains unknown.

The sequenced material came from PBMCs. The genes are TRBV20-1 and TRBJ2-7; D gene ambiguous. The sequence was collected from a female donor in good health and CMV-seropositive. CDR3 loop: CSASTYEQYF. The CDR3 coding sequence is TGCAGTGCTTCTACCTACGAGCAGTACTTC.